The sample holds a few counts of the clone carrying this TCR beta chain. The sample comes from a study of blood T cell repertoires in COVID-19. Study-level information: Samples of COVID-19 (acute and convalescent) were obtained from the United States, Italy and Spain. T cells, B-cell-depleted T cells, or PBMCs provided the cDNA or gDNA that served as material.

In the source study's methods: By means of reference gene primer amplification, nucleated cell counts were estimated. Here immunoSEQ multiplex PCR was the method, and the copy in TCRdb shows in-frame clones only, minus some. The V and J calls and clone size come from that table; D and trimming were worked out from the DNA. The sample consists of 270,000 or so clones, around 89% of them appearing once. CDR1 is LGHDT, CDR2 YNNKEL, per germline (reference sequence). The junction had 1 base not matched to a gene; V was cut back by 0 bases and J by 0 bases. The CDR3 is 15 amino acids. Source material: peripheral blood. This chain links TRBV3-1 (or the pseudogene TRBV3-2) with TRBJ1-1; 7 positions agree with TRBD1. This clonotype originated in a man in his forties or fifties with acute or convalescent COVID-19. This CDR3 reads CASSQEDRVNTEAFF. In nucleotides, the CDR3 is TGTGCCAGCAGCCAAGAAGACAGGGTGAACACTGAAGCTTTCTTT.